Shown below are 20 T cell receptor beta chains from a single sample sequenced in a study of immune evolution from preneoplasia to lung adenocarcinoma. Libraries were prepared by immunoSEQ multiplex PCR; TCRdb keeps only in-frame clonotypes and omits some of them. The sample lists 5,900 or so clones, 76% seen once, with approximately 7.7% in the top ten. Sequences were obtained from FFPE minimally invasive lung adenocarcinoma tissue. Source of these receptors: a person aged 55-80 years with lung adenocarcinoma.

V is TRBV6-1 and J is TRBJ2-7, with 7 bases aligning to TRBD2. V lost 9 bases, J lost 0 bases, and 8 bases stayed unmatched. The germline V gene encodes CDR1 MNHNS and CDR2 SASEGT. CDR3 size: 14 residues. CDR3 region: CASGRDSSSYEQYF. The CDR3 DNA sequence: TGTGCCAGTGGGAGGGACTCCAGCTCCTACGAGCAGTACTTC.

This chain joins TRBV27 and TRBJ2-2; perhaps TRBD2 as D (5 bases). V lost 2 bases to trimming and J lost 7 bases, with 5 bases between them. CDR1 is MNHEY and CDR2 is SMNVEV in the germline V gene (reference sequence). The CDR3 consists of 12 residues. The CDR3 is CASSLGGGELFF. In nucleotides, the CDR3 is TGTGCCAGCAGTTTAGGAGGCGGGGAGCTGTTTTTT.

This chain joins TRBV19 and TRBJ1-4, with TRBD1 as a possible D gene (6 bases). In germline, CDR1 is LNHDA, CDR2 SQIVND (reference sequence). CDR3 size: 17 residues. V shed 2 bases and J shed 5 bases, with 18 bases lying between them. The CDR3 region is CASSIPRQGIINEKLFF. In DNA form, the CDR3 reads TGTGCCAGTAGTATACCGCGGCAGGGGATTATAAATGAAAAACTGTTTTTT.

V usage is TRBV30 and J usage is TRBJ2-5, with D possibly TRBD2 on 6 matching bases. Germline values: CDR1 GTSNPN, CDR2 SVGIG (reference sequence). Trimming stripped 1 base from V and 5 bases from J, with 8 bases between. This CDR3 has 12 residues. In DNA form, the CDR3 reads TGTGCCTGGAGTGCGGGGGTGGAGACCCAGTACTTC. Protein: CAWSAGVETQYF. Variable domain in full (rest from reference TRBV30 and TRBJ2-5): SQTIHQWPATLVQPVGSPLSLECTVEGTSNPNLYWYRQAAGRGLQLLFYSVGIGQISSEVPQNLSASRPQDRQFILSSKKLLLSDSGFYLCAWSAGVETQYFGPGTRLLVL.

The chain uses TRBV28 and TRBJ2-5, with 8 positions matching TRBD2. The trim removed 4 bases at V and 5 bases at J, leaving 15 bases unmatched. Germline V gives CDR1 MDHEN, CDR2 SYDVKM. CDR3 length equals 17 residues. CDR3 amino acids: CASSWSPGAGVAETQYF. The CDR3 DNA is TGTGCCAGCAGTTGGAGCCCCGGAGCGGGAGTAGCCGAGACCCAGTACTTC.

The sample holds one count of this clone. At one of its ends the junction is not consistent with the germline gene, which may arise from a read error. This chain joins TRBV6-5 and TRBJ2-3; 8 bases fit TRBD2. This CDR3 region has 12 residues. CDR1 is MNHEY and CDR2 is SVGAGI in the germline V gene. Here the CDR3 DNA reads TGTGCCAGCAGGCAAACTAGCGGAATTATGAATTTT. It codes for CASRQTSGIMNF.

The genes are TRBV7-9 and TRBJ2-3; either TRBD1 or TRBD2 may supply D (5 bases each). Germline CDR1 and CDR2: SEHNR and FQNEAQ (reference sequence). The CDR3 extends over 15 amino acids. Between the trimmed V and J ends, which lost 1 base and 2 bases, there was a span of 10 bases. CDR3 residues: CASSLVAGTTDTQYF. The CDR3 region has the DNA TGTGCCAGCAGCTTAGTGGCAGGGACCACAGATACGCAGTATTTT.

The V gene is TRBV5-4, the J gene TRBJ2-1; D is unresolved. Per the germline V gene, CDR1 is SGHNT and CDR2 is YYREEE (reference sequence). CDR3 length: 16 residues. V shed 4 bases and J shed 5 bases, with 19 bases lying between them. The CDR3: CASSLKLTNPNNEQFF. In DNA, the CDR3 is TGTGCCAGCAGCCTTAAATTAACTAACCCAAACAATGAGCAGTTCTTC.

V usage is TRBV28 and J usage is TRBJ2-2; D may match TRBD1 or TRBD2 (7 bases each). Looked up from germline, CDR1 is MDHEN and CDR2 is SYDVKM. V lost 6 bases to trimming and J lost 6 bases, with 20 bases between them. The CDR3 has 16 amino acids. CDR3 amino acids: CASSPQGEGISGELFF. The CDR3 coding sequence is TGTGCCAGCAGCCCTCAGGGGGAGGGTATCTCCGGGGAGCTGTTTTTT. The full variable domain, in which reference TRBV28 and TRBJ2-2 provide the parts outside the CDR3, is DVKVTQSSRYLVKRTGEKVFLECVQDMDHENMFWYRQDPGLGLRLIYFSYDVKMKEKGDIPEGYSVSREKKERFSLILESASTNQTSMYLCASSPQGEGISGELFFGEGSRLTVL.

This clone was counted only a few times. The rearrangement links TRBV27 to TRBJ1-2, with 7 bases matching TRBD1. The CDR3 is made up of 14 amino acids. Per the germline V gene, CDR1 is MNHEY and CDR2 is SMNVEV (reference sequence). The J segment lost 4 bases and the V segment lost 8 bases, leaving 10 bases of the junction unmatched. The CDR3 bases are TGTGCCAGCTCTCCGACAGGGATTAGCTATGGCTACACCTTC. Translating gives CASSPTGISYGYTF.

The chain employs TRBV2 and TRBJ2-5, with 9 bases aligning to TRBD2. CDR1 SNHLY and CDR2 FYNNEI come from the germline V gene. This CDR3 is 15 amino acids long. J was trimmed by 3 bases and V by 7 bases; bases with no gene match: 9. The CDR3 loop is CASTWAGGSEETQYF. CDR3 bases: TGTGCCAGCACTTGGGCGGGAGGGTCCGAAGAGACCCAGTACTTC.

The chain carries TRBV5-6 and TRBJ2-1; 10 nucleotides line up with TRBD2. V lost 3 bases to trimming and J lost 6 bases; unmatched junction nucleotides: 9. The CDR3 extends over 16 amino acids. Germline values: CDR1 SGHDT, CDR2 YYEEEE. Here the CDR3 DNA reads TGTGCCAGCAGCTCCCAAACTAGCGGGATGGTCAATGAGCAGTTCTTC. Its translation: CASSSQTSGMVNEQFF.

The chain combines TRBV11-3 with TRBJ2-1; 12 bases line up with TRBD2. CDR1 SGHNT and CDR2 YENEEA come from the germline V gene. The CDR3 is 15 amino acids. V gave up 1 base and J gave up 9 bases; unmatched junction bases: 4. The CDR3 DNA follows: TGTGCCAGCAGCTTAGGACTAGCGGGAGTAGGTGAGCAGTTCTTC. Translating gives CASSLGLAGVGEQFF.

The CDR3: CASSQTGGDYGYTF. CDR3 sequence (DNA): TGTGCCAGCAGTCAAACAGGGGGGGACTATGGCTACACCTTC. The chain carries TRBV5-4 and TRBJ1-2; 8 nucleotides line up with TRBD1. With 5 bases clipped from V and 3 bases from J, the junction kept 6 bases outside the gene matches. This CDR3 has 14 amino acids. Germline values: CDR1 SGHNT, CDR2 YYREEE (reference sequence).

The chain is built from TRBV5-6 and TRBJ1-2; D may be TRBD1 (5 bases). Germline assignment: CDR1 SGHDT and CDR2 YYEEEE. Trimming shortened V by 0 bases and J by 8 bases, and 8 bases separated the two germline ends. This CDR3 contains 12 residues. CDR3 coding DNA: TGTGCCAGCAGCTTGGAAGGGGTAGGCTACACCTTC. It translates to CASSLEGVGYTF.

The V gene is TRBV11-2, the J gene TRBJ2-7; D might be TRBD2 (6 bases). Germline V lookup: CDR1 SGHAT, CDR2 FQNNGV. The CDR3 has 16 amino acids. Trimming cost V 1 base and J 0 bases, with 13 bases left between them. This CDR3 reads CASSLVGRGTSYEQYF. The CDR3 nucleotides are TGTGCCAGCAGCTTAGTAGGGCGCGGGACCTCCTACGAGCAGTACTTC.

Only one count was recorded for this clone. J is TRBJ2-5 and V is TRBV7-9; the D is unclear. V dropped 2 bases and J dropped 1 base, with 5 bases sitting between them. The CDR3 extends over 13 amino acids. Per germline, CDR1 SEHNR and CDR2 FQNEAQ (reference sequence). CDR3: CASSLPPQETQYF. The DNA of the CDR3 is TGTGCCAGCAGCTTACCCCCCCAAGAGACCCAGTACTTC. Together with reference TRBV7-9 and TRBJ2-5, the CDR3 gives the full variable domain: DTGVSQNPRHKITKRGQNVTFRCDPISEHNRLYWYRQTLGQGPEFLTYFQNEAQLEKSRLLSDRFSAERPKGSFSTLEIQRTEQGDSAMYLCASSLPPQETQYFGPGTRLLVL.

In the case of this clone: A junction boundary mismatches the germline segment, possibly from a read error. Other DNA sequences from this sample encode an identical CDR3 as well. The gene calls are TRBV7-2 and TRBJ1-1; TRBD1 matches at 9 bases. Germline assignment: CDR1 SGHTA and CDR2 FQGNSA. The CDR3 is 18 residues long. The CDR3 DNA follows: TGTGCCAGCAGCGTCGGTCGGCGGGACAGGGCTGCGAACACTGAAGCTTTTTTT. Protein: CASSVGRRDRAANTEAFF.

This chain connects TRBV2 to TRBJ1-1; no clear D gene. Trimming pared 7 bases from V and 8 bases from J, leaving 14 bases between. Germline values: CDR1 SNHLY, CDR2 FYNNEI. This CDR3 contains 12 residues. The CDR3 region is CASTPRRGEAFF. For the CDR3, the DNA is TGTGCCAGCACCCCTCGACGTGGAGAAGCTTTCTTT.

This clone was seen a few times. The chain is built from TRBV29-1 and TRBJ2-1, with TRBD2 identical over 10 bases. From germline, CDR1 is SQVTM and CDR2 ANQGSEA. V gave up 4 bases and J gave up 8 bases; unmatched junction bases: 5. This CDR3 spans 13 amino acids. CDR3 nucleotides: TGCAGCGTTGTGGGCCTAGCGGGAGATGAGCAGTTCTTC. Translated: CSVVGLAGDEQFF.